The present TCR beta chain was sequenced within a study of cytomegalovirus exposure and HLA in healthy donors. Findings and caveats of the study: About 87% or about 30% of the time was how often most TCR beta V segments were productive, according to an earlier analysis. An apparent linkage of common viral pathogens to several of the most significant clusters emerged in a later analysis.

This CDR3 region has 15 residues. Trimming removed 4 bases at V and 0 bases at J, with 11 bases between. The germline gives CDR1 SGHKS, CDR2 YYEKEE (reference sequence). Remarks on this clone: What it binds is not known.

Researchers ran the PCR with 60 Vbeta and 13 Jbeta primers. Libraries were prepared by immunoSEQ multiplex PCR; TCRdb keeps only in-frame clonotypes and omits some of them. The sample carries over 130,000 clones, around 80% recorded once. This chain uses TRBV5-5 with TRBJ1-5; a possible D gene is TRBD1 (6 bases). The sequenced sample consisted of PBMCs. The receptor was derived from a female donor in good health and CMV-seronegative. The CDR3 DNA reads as TGTGCCAGCAGCACAGGGTGGGATAGCAATCAGCCCCAGCATTTT. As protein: CASSTGWDSNQPQHF. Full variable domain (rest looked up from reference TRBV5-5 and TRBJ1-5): DAGVTQSPTHLIKTRGQQVTLRCSPISGHKSVSWYQQVLGQGPQFIFQYYEKEERGRGNFPDRFSARQFPNYSSELNVNALLLGDSALYLCASSTGWDSNQPQHFGDGTRLSIL.